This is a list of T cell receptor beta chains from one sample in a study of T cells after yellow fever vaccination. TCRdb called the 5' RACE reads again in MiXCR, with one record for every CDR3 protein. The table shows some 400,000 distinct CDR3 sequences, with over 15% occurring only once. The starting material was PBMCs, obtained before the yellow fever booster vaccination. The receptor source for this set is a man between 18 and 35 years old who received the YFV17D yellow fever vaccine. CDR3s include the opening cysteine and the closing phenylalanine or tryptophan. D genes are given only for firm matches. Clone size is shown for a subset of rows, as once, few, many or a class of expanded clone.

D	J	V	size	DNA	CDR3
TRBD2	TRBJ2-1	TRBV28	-	TGTGCCAGCAGATCCGGGGGGGCCGGACCCAATGAGCAGTTCTTC	CASRSGGAGPNEQFF
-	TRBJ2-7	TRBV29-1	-	TGCAGCGTTGGGGTCGGGTTAATAGGCTACGAGCAGTACTTC	CSVGVGLIGYEQYF
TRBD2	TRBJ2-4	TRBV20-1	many	TGCAGTGCTGTTATCGGGGGGATAAACATTCAGTACTTC	CSAVIGGINIQYF
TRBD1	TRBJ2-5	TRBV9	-	TGTGCCAGCAGCGTAGTCGGACAGGTAGAAGAGACCCAGTACTTC	CASSVVGQVEETQYF
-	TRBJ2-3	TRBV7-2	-	TGTGCCAGCAGCTCCTTAGGTGGGGTTATAGATACGCAGTATTTT	CASSSLGGVIDTQYF
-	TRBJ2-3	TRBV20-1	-	TGCAGTGCTAGCGCGATAGCCACAGATACGCAGTATTTT	CSASAIATDTQYF
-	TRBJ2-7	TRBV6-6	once	TGTGCCAGCAGTTACGGGGGTGTCTCCTACGAGCAGTACTTC	CASSYGGVSYEQYF
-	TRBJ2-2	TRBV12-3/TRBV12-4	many	TGTGCCAGCAGTCCCCGGGCATTAAACACCGGGGAGCTGTTTTTT	CASSPRALNTGELFF
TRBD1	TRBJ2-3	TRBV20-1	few	TGCAGTGCTGATCGCTGGGACAGGGGGAGATTGTATACGCAGTATTTT	CSADRWDRGRLYTQYF
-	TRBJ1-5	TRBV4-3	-	TGCGCCAGCAGCCAAGATTACTGGGAGAGGGGTCAGCCCCAGCATTTT	CASSQDYWERGQPQHF
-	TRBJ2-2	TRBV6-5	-	TGTGCCAGCAGTTTAAAAATAAGCCCCACCGGGGAGCTGTTTTTT	CASSLKISPTGELFF
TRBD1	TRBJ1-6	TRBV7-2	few	TGTGCCAGCAGACCGGGACAGGGTGGTTCACCCCTCCACTTT	CASRPGQGGSPLHF
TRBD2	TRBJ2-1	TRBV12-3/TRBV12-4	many	TGTGCCAGCAGTTTGCGGCGGGGGGGCCTAGGTGAGCAGTTCTTC	CASSLRRGGLGEQFF
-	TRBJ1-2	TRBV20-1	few	TGCAGTGCTAGAGTAGATAACTATGGCTACACCTTC	CSARVDNYGYTF
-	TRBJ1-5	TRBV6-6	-	TGTGCCAGCAGGCTCGAAAATCAGCCCAAGCATTTT	CASRLENQPKHF
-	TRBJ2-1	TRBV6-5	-	TGTGCCAGCAGTTATGGGGCACCGGACAATGAGCAGTTCTTC	CASSYGAPDNEQFF
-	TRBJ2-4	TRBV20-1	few	TGCAGTGCTGGCCCACCAGCTCAAAACATTCAGTACTTC	CSAGPPAQNIQYF
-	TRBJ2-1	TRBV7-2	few	TGTGCCAGCAGCTTGGGCGGCCCCTCCAATGAGCAGTTCTTC	CASSLGGPSNEQFF
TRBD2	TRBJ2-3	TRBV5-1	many	TGCGCCAGCAGCTTGGAGCTAGCGGGGGGCACAGATACGCAGTATTTT	CASSLELAGGTDTQYF
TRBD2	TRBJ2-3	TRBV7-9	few	TGTGCCAGCAGCTTAAGGTCTAGCGGGGGCGTTCCTTTT	CASSLRSSGGVPF
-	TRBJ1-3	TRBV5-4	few	TGTGCCAGCAGCCCATTCTCCTCTGGAAACACCATATATTTT	CASSPFSSGNTIYF
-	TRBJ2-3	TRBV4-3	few	TGCGCCAGCAGCCAAGGACTAGTGCAGGCTACGCAGTATTTT	CASSQGLVQATQYF
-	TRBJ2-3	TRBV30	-	TGTGCCTGGAGTCTAGGGTTCACAGATACGCAGTATTTT	CAWSLGFTDTQYF
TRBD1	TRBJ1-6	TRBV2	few	TGTGCCAGCGGGACAGCGAATTCACCCCTCCACTTT	CASGTANSPLHF
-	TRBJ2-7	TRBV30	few	TGTGCCTGGGATGGTGGGAGGAGCTCCTACGAGCAGTACTTC	CAWDGGRSSYEQYF
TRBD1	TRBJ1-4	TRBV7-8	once	TGTGCCAGCAGCTTCAGGACAGGGCTCGGGGAAAAACTGTTTTTT	CASSFRTGLGEKLFF
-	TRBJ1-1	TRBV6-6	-	TGTGCCACCCTGGGGCAGGGACTGACTGAAGCTTTCTTT	CATLGQGLTEAFF
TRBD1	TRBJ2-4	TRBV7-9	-	TGTGCCAGCAGCTTACTTACTGGGACAGGGCCTTTAGCCAAAAACATTCAGTACTTC	CASSLLTGTGPLAKNIQYF
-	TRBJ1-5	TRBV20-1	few	TGCAGTGCCCAGAGGGGAGCTCAGCCCCAGCATTTT	CSAQRGAQPQHF
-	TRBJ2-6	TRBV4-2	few	TGTGCCAGCAGCCAAGAGGATACAGGGAGTGCCAACGTCCTTACTTTC	CASSQEDTGSANVLTF
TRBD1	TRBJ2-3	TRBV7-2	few	TGTGCCAGCAGCTTTGCCCCGTCCGGGACAGGAGTAGATACGCAGTATTTT	CASSFAPSGTGVDTQYF
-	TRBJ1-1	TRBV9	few	TGTGCCAGCAGCGTGAGAACAGGAGACACTGAAGCTTTCTTT	CASSVRTGDTEAFF
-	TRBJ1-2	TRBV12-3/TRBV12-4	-	TGTGCCAGCAGTTTATTCTCCGGACGGCCCTATGGCTACACCTTC	CASSLFSGRPYGYTF
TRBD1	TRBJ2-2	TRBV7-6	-	TGTGCCAGCAGCCAATCGACAGGGACGGGCACCGGGGAGCTGTTTTTT	CASSQSTGTGTGELFF
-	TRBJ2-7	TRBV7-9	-	TGTGCCAGCGGAAGAGGAGGAGAGCAGTACTTC	CASGRGGEQYF
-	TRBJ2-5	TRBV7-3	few	TGTGCCAGCAGCTCCTACCGGGACGGAGGGACCCAGTACTTC	CASSSYRDGGTQYF
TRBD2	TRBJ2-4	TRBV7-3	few	TGTGCCAGCAGCCCGTCGCGGGGGGACATTCAGTACTTC	CASSPSRGDIQYF
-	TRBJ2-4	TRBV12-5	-	TGTGCTAGTGGTACCGGAGTAGCCAAAAACATTCAGTACTTC	CASGTGVAKNIQYF
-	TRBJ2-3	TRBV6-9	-	TGTGCCAGCAATTCCGGGGAGACAGATACGCAGTATTTT	CASNSGETDTQYF
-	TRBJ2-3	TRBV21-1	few	TGTGCCAGCAGCAAAGCAGGCAGGGGATGGACAGATACGCAGTATTTT	CASSKAGRGWTDTQYF
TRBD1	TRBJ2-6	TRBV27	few	TGTGCCAGCAGTCTGACGTCCGGGACAGGGTCTCGTGGGGCCAACGTCCTGACTTTC	CASSLTSGTGSRGANVLTF
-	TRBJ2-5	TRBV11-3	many	TGTGCCAGCAGCTTAGGGCTGGGAAAGACCCAGTACTTC	CASSLGLGKTQYF
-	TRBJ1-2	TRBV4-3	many	TGCGCCAGCAGCCAAGATTTAGGCTATGGCTACACCTTC	CASSQDLGYGYTF
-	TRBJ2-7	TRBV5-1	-	TGCGCCAGCAGCTTGGGGACAGCGAACTACGAGCAGTACTTC	CASSLGTANYEQYF
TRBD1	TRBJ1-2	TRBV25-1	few	TGTGCCAGCAGTGACCACAGACAGGGGGATGGCTACACCTTC	CASSDHRQGDGYTF
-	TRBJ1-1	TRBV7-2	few	TGTGCCAGCAGCTTAGGGCCGCCGGAACTCATGAACACTGAAGCTTTCTTT	CASSLGPPELMNTEAFF